This T cell receptor beta chain was sequenced during a study of blood T cell repertoires in COVID-19. Study context: Samples came from the United States, Italy and Spain, spanning acute and convalescent COVID-19. PBMCs, B-cell-depleted T cells, or T cells were the source of the cDNA or gDNA that made up the material.

The CDR3 length is 13 residues. V dropped 1 base and J dropped 7 bases, with 10 bases sitting between them. Germline CDR1 SNHLY, CDR2 FYNNEI. Under the authors' procedure: Amplified reference gene primers provided the basis for estimating nucleated cell counts. The protocol was immunoSEQ multiplex PCR, while the TCRdb copy is restricted to in-frame clones and leaves out a portion. V, J and clone size derive from that table, while D and trimming were established from the DNA sequence. The sample carries fewer than 200,000 clones, 70% to 90% recorded once. Sample: peripheral blood. The chain joins TRBV2 to TRBJ1-2; D is undetermined. This TCR was recovered from a man in his sixties with active or convalescent COVID-19. The CDR3 bases are TGTGCCAGCAGTGAAGTAAAGCCGCTTGGCTACACCTTC. Its translation: CASSEVKPLGYTF. The full variable domain, in which reference TRBV2 and TRBJ1-2 provide the parts outside the CDR3, is EPEVTQTPSHQVTQMGQEVILRCVPISNHLYFYWYRQILGQKVEFLVSFYNNEISEKSEIFDDQFSVERPDGSNFTLKIRSTKLEDSAMYFCASSEVKPLGYTFGSGTRLTVV.